The clone carrying this TCR beta chain was seen only a few times. The antigen is undetermined. This sample is drawn from a study of CD4 T cells in relation to SARS-CoV-2 and coronaviruses. Unexposed donor CD4+ T cells date from about 2011-2018, before the COVID-19 pandemic. CD4+ T cells were isolated from the cells after 10 days of culture. CDR1 SGHTA and CDR2 FQGTGA come from the germline V gene. The junction had 9 bases not matched to a gene; V was cut back by 2 bases and J by 0 bases. This CDR3 has 18 amino acids. Assay used: immunoSEQ multiplex PCR; TCRdb lists only in-frame clones, some missing. The sample has some 21,000 clones; about 80% are singletons.

The rearrangement uses TRBV7-3 and TRBJ2-1, with TRBD2 identical over 8 bases. This receptor was obtained from a human donor in good health. Sequences were obtained from CD4+ T cells from PBMCs, cultured in vitro. The CDR3 loop reads CASSLVPLTSGSYNEQFF. CDR3 nucleotides: TGTGCCAGCAGCTTAGTACCCCTCACTAGCGGCTCCTACAATGAGCAGTTCTTC.